Listed below are T cell receptor beta chains from one sample, sequenced in a study of blood T cell repertoires in COVID-19. Measured with immunoSEQ multiplex PCR; TCRdb has only the in-frame clones, and not every one. The table records 140,000 to 150,000 clones, about 90% of them present only once. What was sequenced was peripheral blood. These receptor sequences come from a man aged 50 to 59 who had recovered from COVID-19. CDR3s include the opening cysteine and the closing phenylalanine or tryptophan. The order of the fields is D gene, clone size, J gene, V gene, CDR3 protein, CDR3 DNA. The D gene is left open where the match is weak. Some rows have no size entry. The others give once, few or many, or a class for an expanded clone.

>-|-|TRBJ1-2|TRBV7-9
CASNGAGQYYGYTF
TGTGCCAGCAACGGAGCCGGACAGTACTATGGCTACACCTTC
>TRBD1|-|TRBJ2-7|TRBV19
CASSTTGDAYEQYF
TGTGCCAGTAGTACGACAGGGGATGCCTACGAGCAGTACTTC
>TRBD1|many|TRBJ1-6|TRBV2
CASSQDRGYSPLHF
TGTGCCAGCAGTCAGGACAGGGGATATTCACCCCTCCACTTT
>-|many|TRBJ2-2|TRBV2
CASTYTANTGELFF
TGTGCCAGCACCTATACTGCGAACACCGGGGAGCTGTTTTTT
>TRBD1|few|TRBJ2-7|TRBV19
CASSRTGALYEQYF
TGTGCCAGTTCACGGACAGGGGCCCTCTACGAGCAGTACTTC
>-|-|TRBJ1-2|TRBV6-2/TRBV6-3
CASSERLMGFTGGYTF
TGTGCCAGCAGCGAAAGGTTGATGGGCTTTACTGGTGGCTACACCTTC
>TRBD1|-|TRBJ1-2|TRBV2
CASSSDRGGFGYTF
TGTGCCAGCAGTTCGGACAGGGGAGGATTTGGCTACACCTTC
>TRBD1|once|TRBJ1-1|TRBV5-4
CASSTDRGLAFF
TGTGCCAGCAGCACCGACAGGGGGCTAGCTTTCTTT
>TRBD1|-|TRBJ1-4|TRBV13
CASSSGGGGEKLFF
TGTGCCAGCAGCTCAGGGGGAGGGGGTGAAAAACTGTTTTTT
>-|-|TRBJ2-3|TRBV5-5
CASSLQALGQRADTQYF
TGTGCCAGCAGCTTGCAAGCACTAGGGCAGAGGGCAGATACGCAGTATTTT
>-|few|TRBJ1-6|TRBV2
CASSEGPGYNSPLHF
TGTGCCAGCAGTGAAGGTCCAGGTTATAATTCACCCCTCCACTTT
>TRBD2|-|TRBJ2-1|TRBV9
CASSAGGAFLYNEQFF
TGTGCCAGCAGCGCCGGGGGGGCCTTCTTATACAATGAGCAGTTCTTC
>TRBD1|-|TRBJ1-1|TRBV5-1
CASSTRTGKENTEAFF
TGCGCCAGCAGCACAAGGACAGGAAAGGAGAACACTGAAGCTTTCTTT
>-|-|TRBJ2-1|TRBV7-8
CASSFDSNEQFF
TGTGCCAGCAGTTTTGACAGCAATGAGCAGTTCTTC
>TRBD1|-|TRBJ1-1|TRBV5-5
CASSLGGEGLSEAFF
TGTGCCAGCAGCTTAGGGGGCGAGGGGTTGTCTGAAGCTTTCTTT
>TRBD2|-|TRBJ2-7|TRBV27
CASSRSGVSSYEQYF
TGTGCCAGCAGTCGTAGCGGGGTGAGCTCCTACGAGCAGTACTTC
>TRBD2|once|TRBJ2-3|TRBV18
CASSPSGGGDTQYF
TGTGCCAGCTCTCCTAGCGGGGGGGGAGATACGCAGTATTTT
>TRBD2|-|TRBJ2-7|TRBV4-3
CASSQEPGLASSEQYF
TGCGCCAGCAGCCAAGAACCGGGACTAGCTTCATCCGAGCAGTACTTC
>TRBD2|-|TRBJ2-3|TRBV6-4
CASSDSTSGGADTQYF
TGTGCCAGCAGTGACTCGACTAGCGGGGGGGCAGATACGCAGTATTTT
>TRBD1|-|TRBJ1-5|TRBV3-1/TRBV3-2
CASSQGLAGGGDQPQHF
TGTGCCAGCAGCCAAGGGCTCGCAGGGGGCGGGGATCAGCCCCAGCATTTT
>TRBD2|few|TRBJ2-4|TRBV4-1
CASSQVPTRVAGNAKNIQYF
TGCGCCAGCAGCCAAGTGCCCACCAGGGTAGCGGGAAATGCCAAAAACATTCAGTACTTC
>TRBD1|-|TRBJ1-6|TRBV9
CASSVGTGRDNSPLHF
TGTGCCAGCAGCGTCGGGACAGGCCGGGATAATTCACCCCTCCACTTT
>TRBD2|-|TRBJ2-3|TRBV13
CASSSLSSGYTDTQYF
TGTGCCAGCAGCTCCCTTTCTAGCGGCTACACAGATACGCAGTATTTT
>TRBD1|-|TRBJ2-5|TRBV3-1/TRBV3-2
CASSHGTVQETQYF
TGTGCCAGCAGCCACGGGACAGTACAAGAGACCCAGTACTTC
>-|-|TRBJ2-3|TRBV14
CASSKRSSAAMDTQYF
TGTGCCAGCAGCAAAAGGTCTAGCGCTGCGATGGATACGCAGTATTTT
>TRBD2|-|TRBJ2-1|TRBV4-3
CASSLTSGANEQFF
TGCGCCAGCAGCCTGACTAGCGGGGCAAATGAGCAGTTCTTC
>-|-|TRBJ2-7|TRBV4-3
CASSQDRGNRYEQYF
TGCGCCAGCAGCCAAGATCGAGGGAATCGCTACGAGCAGTACTTC
>-|-|TRBJ1-2|TRBV5-1
CASSLESLRSYGYTF
TGCGCCAGCAGCTTGGAAAGCCTACGTTCGTATGGCTACACCTTC
>TRBD1|-|TRBJ1-2|TRBV30
CAWSLWDRAFYGYTF
TGTGCCTGGAGTCTTTGGGACAGAGCCTTCTATGGCTACACCTTC
>TRBD2|-|TRBJ2-3|TRBV4-1
CASSQEGTSGASDTQYF
TGCGCCAGCAGCCAAGAAGGGACTAGCGGGGCCTCAGATACGCAGTATTTT
>TRBD1|-|TRBJ2-7|TRBV4-3
CASSPTGAAISYEQYF
TGCGCCAGCAGCCCTACAGGGGCCGCTATCTCCTACGAGCAGTACTTC
>-|-|TRBJ2-1|TRBV9
CASSRSSYNEQFF
TGTGCCAGCAGCCGTAGCTCCTACAATGAGCAGTTCTTC
>-|-|TRBJ2-5|TRBV6-4
CASSVSRQETQYF
TGTGCCAGCAGTGTGTCCAGACAAGAGACCCAGTACTTC
>-|-|TRBJ2-1|TRBV6-2/TRBV6-3
CASSSYRSSYNEQFF
TGTGCCAGCAGTTCCTACAGAAGCTCCTACAATGAGCAGTTCTTC
>TRBD1|-|TRBJ1-1|TRBV18
CASSPGGTGAVTEAFF
TGTGCCAGCTCACCTGGGGGGACAGGGGCTGTCACTGAAGCTTTCTTT
>-|-|TRBJ2-7|TRBV7-2
CASSLSRVNEQYF
TGTGCCAGCAGCTTAAGCAGGGTTAACGAGCAGTACTTC
>-|few|TRBJ2-2|TRBV9
CASSAVLGELFF
TGTGCCAGCAGCGCCGTGTTGGGGGAGCTGTTTTTT
>TRBD1|-|TRBJ2-1|TRBV4-3
CASSQEGTGALITYNEQFF
TGCGCCAGCAGCCAAGAAGGGACAGGGGCCCTGATAACCTACAATGAGCAGTTCTTC
>TRBD2|-|TRBJ2-1|TRBV5-4
CASSSRSGGIDNEQFF
TGTGCCAGCAGCTCCAGAAGCGGGGGGATTGACAATGAGCAGTTCTTC
>TRBD1|-|TRBJ2-1|TRBV9
CASSDTSDRGGSYNEQFF
TGTGCCAGCAGCGACACGAGCGACAGGGGGGGATCCTACAATGAGCAGTTCTTC
>TRBD1|-|TRBJ2-1|TRBV6-5
CASRQPGQGLNEQFF
TGTGCCAGCAGACAACCGGGACAGGGGTTGAATGAGCAGTTCTTC
>-|-|TRBJ2-1|TRBV6-5
CASKEGGGWNEQFF
TGTGCCAGCAAAGAAGGAGGAGGCTGGAATGAGCAGTTCTTC
>TRBD1|-|TRBJ1-2|TRBV27
CASSNRITRDRVYGYTF
TGTGCCAGCAGCAACCGAATCACACGGGACAGGGTTTATGGCTACACCTTC
>TRBD2|-|TRBJ2-3|TRBV2
CASSQPETISGGPSSSTDTQYF
TGTGCCAGCAGTCAACCAGAAACGATTAGCGGGGGGCCCTCCTCTAGCACAGATACGCAGTATTTT
>TRBD2|-|TRBJ2-3|TRBV5-1
CASSVVTSQLGDTQYF
TGCGCCAGCAGCGTAGTGACTAGCCAGTTGGGGGATACGCAGTATTTT
>TRBD2|-|TRBJ2-5|TRBV7-2
CASSFRTSGGARETQYF
TGTGCCAGCAGCTTTCGGACTAGCGGGGGGGCTAGAGAGACCCAGTACTTC
>-|-|TRBJ2-7|TRBV10-3
CAISQGRYEQYF
TGTGCCATCAGCCAGGGGAGATACGAGCAGTACTTC
>TRBD2|-|TRBJ2-5|TRBV11-2
CASSLNSGGGIETQYF
TGTGCCAGCAGCTTAAATAGCGGGGGGGGGATAGAGACCCAGTACTTC
>-|-|TRBJ1-2|TRBV14
CASSQHATSNYGYTF
TGTGCCAGCAGCCAACACGCGACAAGCAACTATGGCTACACCTTC